These 29 T cell receptor beta chains were all obtained from the same sample, sequenced in a study of T cell responses to AZD1222 COVID-19 vaccine (dated by TCRdb to the early 2020s). What the time point label conveys for this sample: baseline before first vaccination. This specimen's treatment or condition label, per the study, means: meningococcal conjugate vaccine given as trial control. The library was generated by the immunoSEQ multiplex PCR assay. Entries here come from immuneACCESS through TCRdb and include only in-frame sequences with V and J called. Some clones fail to appear in such tables; in the studies checked, an unresolved V gene covers under half of the shortfall, and the cause of the remainder is unknown. This sample has over 150,000 clones in its table, and around 85% of those were observed once. In total, the top ten clones hold approximately 5.1% of the sample. The input for sequencing was peripheral blood, taken on day 0 of MenACWY control vaccination. These receptors were collected from an adult in good health.

This clone turned up a few times. This chain uses TRBV5-1 with TRBJ2-7; D gene unclear. This CDR3 region has 13 residues. V lost 3 bases to trimming and J lost 1 base, with 8 bases between them. Germline loops: CDR1 SGHRS, CDR2 YFSETQ. The CDR3 region is CASSSDPSYEQYF. CDR3 in DNA: TGCGCCAGCAGCTCGGACCCGTCCTACGAGCAGTACTTC.

In DNA, the CDR3 is TGTGCCTGGAGTGTAGGGGGAGGAGTCTACGAGCAGTACTTC. It yields the protein CAWSVGGGVYEQYF. The V and J genes are TRBV30 and TRBJ2-7; D possibly uses TRBD1 or TRBD2 (6 bases each). Germline lookup yields CDR1 GTSNPN and CDR2 SVGIG (reference sequence). Trimming stripped 0 bases from V and 3 bases from J, with 12 bases between. There are 14 residues in the CDR3.

The chain joins TRBV4-1 to TRBJ1-4; tentative D call: TRBD1 (5 bases). The V end lost 0 bases, the J end lost 7 bases, and 12 bases lay between the germline ends. Per germline, CDR1 MGHRA and CDR2 YSYEKL. The CDR3 consists of 15 residues. The CDR3 is CASSQDIGVGEKLFF. CDR3 DNA sequence: TGCGCCAGCAGCCAAGATATAGGGGTGGGTGAAAAACTGTTTTTT.

The V call is TRBV7-8, the J call TRBJ1-2; no clear D gene. This CDR3 is 17 amino acids long. V lost 2 bases and J 4 bases, leaving 20 bases between the germline ends. Germline CDR1 reads SGHVS; CDR2 reads FQNEAQ. DNA for the CDR3: TGTGCCAGCAGCTTAAAATGGAGCGACGGTTACCTCTATGGCTACACCTTC. Protein: CASSLKWSDGYLYGYTF.

The V call is TRBV6-5, the J call TRBJ2-5; D unresolved. The CDR3 extends over 14 amino acids. Trimming took off 0 bases at V and 5 bases at J, with 10 bases between the two ends. Per the germline V gene, CDR1 is MNHEY and CDR2 is SVGAGI. CDR3 sequence (DNA): TGTGCCAGCAGTTACTCTGCTTTGGGGGAGACCCAGTACTTC. Protein product: CASSYSALGETQYF.

The chain combines TRBV11-2 with TRBJ1-2, with D perhaps TRBD1 (5 bases). The germline CDR1 and CDR2 sequences are SGHAT and FQNNGV. Trimming removed 5 bases at V and 9 bases at J, with 19 bases between. The CDR3 covers 14 residues. CDR3 nucleotide sequence: TGTGCCAGCAGCCAAAGTAGGGACCAGATGAGCTACACCTTC. Amino acid sequence: CASSQSRDQMSYTF.

V is TRBV4-1 and J is TRBJ2-1; maybe TRBD1 (5 bases). CDR1 is MGHRA, CDR2 YSYEKL, per germline. This CDR3 contains 14 residues. V lost 3 bases, J lost 12 bases, and 18 bases lay in between. CDR3 region: CASSQVLGVGVQFF. The CDR3, as DNA: TGCGCCAGCAGCCAGGTCTTAGGAGTAGGGGTGCAGTTCTTC.

V is TRBV7-6 and J is TRBJ1-2; 7 nucleotides agree with TRBD1. The V gene end was trimmed by 3 bases and the J gene end by 8 bases; junction bases not matched to a gene: 6. Per the germline V gene, CDR1 is SGHVS and CDR2 is FNYEAQ. The CDR3 length is 13 residues. The CDR3 spells CASSLDPRGGYTF. For the CDR3, the DNA is TGTGCCAGCAGCTTGGATCCCAGGGGGGGCTACACCTTC.

The chain links TRBV5-6 to TRBJ1-6; a weak D match, TRBD1 (5 bases). The CDR3 has 14 amino acids. Germline assignment: CDR1 SGHDT and CDR2 YYEEEE. The ends were cut back, 2 bases at V and 10 bases at J, with 13 bases in the middle. The CDR3 region is CASSFGQGGSPLHF. Written as DNA, the CDR3 is TGTGCCAGCAGCTTTGGCCAGGGTGGATCACCCCTCCACTTT.

The V and J genes are TRBV5-4 and TRBJ1-4; 9 bases map to TRBD1. Germline lookup yields CDR1 SGHNT and CDR2 YYREEE (reference sequence). The CDR3 length is 17 residues. V shed 3 bases and J 12 bases; nucleotides not matched to a gene: 18. Here the CDR3 DNA reads TGTGCCAGCAGCTCTGGACCGGGACAGGGCCAGAGGGGGGAACTGTTTTTT. Its translation: CASSSGPGQGQRGELFF.

The chain joins TRBV27 to TRBJ1-6; a possible D gene is TRBD1 (6 bases). Germline values: CDR1 MNHEY, CDR2 SMNVEV (reference sequence). CDR3 size: 15 residues. V lost 5 bases and J 5 bases, leaving 13 bases between the germline ends. The CDR3: CASSPTGFNNSPLHF. The CDR3 DNA reads TGTGCCAGCAGTCCGACAGGTTTCAATAATTCACCCCTCCACTTT.

The V and J genes are TRBV28 and TRBJ1-6; 7 bases agree with TRBD1. V lost 1 base to trimming and J lost 3 bases; unmatched junction nucleotides: 3. The CDR3 runs 16 residues. Germline CDR1 reads MDHEN; CDR2 reads SYDVKM. The CDR3 protein is CASSLLGDSYNSPLHF. The CDR3 DNA follows: TGTGCCAGCAGTTTATTGGGGGACAGCTATAATTCACCCCTCCACTTT.

V and J are TRBV6-1 and TRBJ1-6; the match to TRBD1 covers 11 bases. Losses at the gene ends were 5 bases for V and 7 bases for J; bases not matched to a gene: 7. Germline assignment: CDR1 MNHNS and CDR2 SASEGT. This CDR3 has 16 amino acids. The CDR3 DNA sequence: TGTGCCAGCAGTCAAGGGACAGGGGGTTTAAATTCACCCCTCCACTTT. Protein product: CASSQGTGGLNSPLHF.

This chain connects TRBV7-2 to TRBJ2-7, with D tentatively TRBD1 (6 bases). CDR1 SGHTA and CDR2 FQGNSA come from the germline V gene. Trimming removed 4 bases from V and 2 bases from J, with 9 bases in between. CDR3 size: 13 residues. The CDR3 spells CASSWPGAYEQYF. Here the CDR3 DNA reads TGTGCCAGCAGCTGGCCAGGGGCCTACGAGCAGTACTTC.

V gene TRBV6-6 combines with J gene TRBJ1-5, with D tentatively TRBD1 (6 bases). CDR1 MNHNY and CDR2 SVGAGI come from the germline V gene (reference sequence). Trimming took 0 bases from V and 6 from J, leaving 15 bases between them. There are 16 residues in the CDR3. CDR3 region: CASSYSTGKGGQPQHF. In nucleotides, the CDR3 is TGTGCCAGCAGTTACTCGACAGGTAAAGGTGGTCAGCCCCAGCATTTT.

This chain joins TRBV7-6 and TRBJ1-2; D remains ambiguous. Trimming stripped 4 bases from V and 3 bases from J, with 12 bases between. Germline values: CDR1 SGHVS, CDR2 FNYEAQ. The CDR3 covers 14 residues. The CDR3: CASSSSQIDYGYTF. The CDR3 DNA follows: TGTGCCAGCAGCTCCTCTCAGATAGACTATGGCTACACCTTC.

The chain carries TRBV20-1 and TRBJ2-7; 11 bases are a match to TRBD1. This CDR3 contains 11 residues. CDR1 is DFQATT, CDR2 SNEGSKA, per germline (reference sequence). CDR3 nucleotide sequence: TGCGTCGGGACAGGGGGCTACGAGCAGTACGTC. Protein sequence: CVGTGGYEQYV.

V usage is TRBV5-5 and J usage is TRBJ1-5; no definite D call. The CDR3 consists of 15 residues. The germline V gene has CDR1 SGHKS and CDR2 YYEKEE (reference sequence). Trimming pared 0 bases from V and 3 bases from J, leaving 10 bases between. This chain's CDR3 is CASSLEVGSNQPQHF. CDR3 nucleotide sequence: TGTGCCAGCAGCTTGGAGGTCGGCTCCAATCAGCCCCAGCATTTT.

The chain has TRBV30 and TRBJ1-6; 7 positions agree with TRBD1. Germline-derived CDR1 and CDR2 are GTSNPN and SVGIG (reference sequence). The CDR3 sequence is 19 residues long. With V trimmed by 0 bases and J by 0 bases, 11 bases remained unmatched. CDR3 nucleotides: TGTGCCTGGAGTGTACCCAAGGAGGGGGCAGGCTCCTATAATTCACCCCTCCACTTT. Amino acids: CAWSVPKEGAGSYNSPLHF.

On this clone itself: This specimen includes other DNA sequences encoding the same CDR3. This chain joins TRBV19 and TRBJ1-1; D is undetermined. This CDR3 comprises 13 residues. In germline, CDR1 is LNHDA, CDR2 SQIVND (reference sequence). Trimming pared 2 bases from V and 0 bases from J, leaving 4 bases between. The CDR3 nucleotides read TGTGCCAGTAGTATAACTTTGAACACTGAAGCTTTCTTT. This encodes CASSITLNTEAFF.

The chain links TRBV28 to TRBJ1-2; 7 bases align to TRBD1. Per the germline V gene, CDR1 is MDHEN and CDR2 is SYDVKM. The length of the CDR3 is 13 residues. With V trimmed by 5 bases and J by 7 bases, 7 bases remained unmatched. DNA of the CDR3: TGTGCCAGCAGTCCGACAGGGAGGGGTGGCTACACCTTC. Translated, it gives CASSPTGRGGYTF.

This chain connects TRBV4-3 to TRBJ1-5; D possibly corresponds to TRBD1 (5 bases). Germline lookup yields CDR1 LGHNA and CDR2 YSLEER. Deletions cut 0 bases from V and 7 bases from J, with 13 bases between. CDR3 length equals 15 residues. Here the CDR3 reads CASSQEVSRDQPQHF. Written as DNA, the CDR3 is TGCGCCAGCAGCCAAGAAGTGAGTCGGGACCAGCCCCAGCATTTT.

The chain combines TRBV6-5 with TRBJ2-1; tentatively, D is TRBD2 (6 bases). Trimming took off 6 bases at V and 2 bases at J, with 14 bases between the two ends. CDR3 length equals 15 residues. From germline, CDR1 is MNHEY and CDR2 SVGAGI. CDR3 coding DNA: TGTGCCAGCAGCCAAGGGACTCCCGCCTACAATGAGCAGTTCTTC. Translation gives CASSQGTPAYNEQFF.

The rearrangement joins TRBV5-4 to TRBJ1-5; D not certain. The CDR3 spans 13 residues. Trimming shortened V by 0 bases and J by 4 bases, and 5 bases separated the two germline ends. Germline V gene sequence: CDR1 SGHNT, CDR2 YYREEE (reference sequence). The DNA of the CDR3 is TGTGCCAGCAGCTTGGGGGTAAATCAGCCCCAGCATTTT. Its protein is CASSLGVNQPQHF.

The V and J genes are TRBV2 and TRBJ2-6; tentatively, D is TRBD1 (6 bases). V lost 1 base, J lost 4 bases, and 8 bases lay in between. Germline CDR1 reads SNHLY; CDR2 reads FYNNEI. The CDR3 contains 15 residues. CDR3 sequence reads: CASSEVGTGANVLTF. The CDR3 DNA reads TGTGCCAGCAGTGAAGTGGGGACAGGGGCCAACGTCCTGACTTTC.

The chain uses TRBV29-1 and TRBJ1-4; the D is unclear. CDR3 length: 11 residues. V lost 3 bases and J 6 bases, leaving 5 bases between the germline ends. Germline-derived CDR1 and CDR2 are SQVTM and ANQGSEA. The CDR3 DNA sequence: TGCAGCGTTGAGGTAGATGAAAAACTGTTTTTT. Translation gives CSVEVDEKLFF.

The chain recombines TRBV27 with TRBJ2-3; no clear D gene. The CDR3 length is 15 residues. Germline loops: CDR1 MNHEY, CDR2 SMNVEV (reference sequence). Deletions cut 2 bases from V and 0 bases from J, with 9 bases between. The CDR3 nucleotides read TGTGCCAGCAGTTTAAATAGGATTAGCACAGATACGCAGTATTTT. Amino acid sequence: CASSLNRISTDTQYF.

The gene calls are TRBV18 and TRBJ2-2; the D is unclear. Trimming removed 1 base at V and 2 bases at J, with 5 bases between. Germline CDR1 reads KGHSH; CDR2 reads LQKENI. The CDR3 has 14 residues. The CDR3 here is CASSPLDNTGELFF. The CDR3 DNA sequence: TGTGCCAGCTCACCACTGGATAACACCGGGGAGCTGTTTTTT.

This clone was recorded once. V is TRBV18 and J is TRBJ1-2, with D possibly matching TRBD1 (5 bases). Germline V gene data show CDR1 as KGHSH and CDR2 as LQKENI. Trimming cost V 5 bases and J 5 bases, with 12 bases left between them. This CDR3 is built from 13 residues. CDR3 nucleotides: TGTGCCAGCTCATATGGGACGCCGTATGGCTACACCTTC. Translation: CASSYGTPYGYTF.